The 11 T cell receptor beta chains listed next were all sequenced from one sample in a study of shared clonotypes between healthy human individuals. TCRdb keeps only in-frame clones here, not all; method: immunoSEQ multiplex PCR. The repertoire holds 1.5 million to 2.5 million clones, around 96% seen once, with 1.2% in the top ten. As defined, naive CD8 cells were CD45RO-negative and positively selected for CCR7, with terminally differentiated effector memory CD45RA+ cells excluded. What was sequenced was naive CD8+ T cells sorted from blood. The origin of the receptors is a man between 18 and 35 years old in good health.

The chain carries TRBV27 and TRBJ1-2; the D is unclear. This CDR3 is built from 15 residues. Trimming stripped 7 bases from V and 3 bases from J, with 18 bases between. Per germline, CDR1 MNHEY and CDR2 SMNVEV (reference sequence). This CDR3 reads CASTPSPSSYYGYTF. The CDR3 DNA sequence: TGTGCCAGCACCCCTAGCCCCTCAAGTTACTATGGCTACACCTTC.

A word on this clone: Other DNA sequences in this specimen translate into the identical CDR3. The rearrangement links TRBV5-6 to TRBJ2-7; unclear D gene. The CDR3 spans 13 residues. CDR1 is SGHDT and CDR2 is YYEEEE in the germline V gene. The ends were cut back, 0 bases at V and 0 bases at J, with 4 bases in the middle. The CDR3 DNA follows: TGTGCCAGCAGCTTGGGCCGCTCCTACGAGCAGTACTTC. Translating gives CASSLGRSYEQYF.

The genes are TRBV19 and TRBJ2-2; D perhaps matches TRBD2 (6 bases). The CDR3 is 13 amino acids. CDR1 and CDR2 (germline): LNHDA, SQIVND (reference sequence). The V gene lost 11 bases and the J gene lost 3 bases, with 13 bases spanning the gap. CDR3 coding DNA: TGTGCCGGCCGCCGGGGGTACACCGGGGAGCTGTTTTTT. It codes for CAGRRGYTGELFF.

Comments on this clone: Mismatch with germline at one junction end may stem from a read error. CDR3: CASSLDGTSVDEQYF. The CDR3 bases are TGTGCCAGCAGCCTAGACGGGACTAGCGTCGACGAGCAGTACTTC. The chain couples TRBV11-2 to TRBJ2-7, with TRBD2 identical over 10 bases. CDR1 SGHAT and CDR2 FQNNGV come from the germline V gene. The CDR3 sequence is 15 residues long.

CDR3: CASSWDRGALSYEQYF. CDR3 DNA: TGTGCCAGCAGCTGGGACAGGGGCGCCTTGAGTTACGAGCAGTACTTC. This chain connects TRBV7-9 to TRBJ2-7, with 10 bases fitting TRBD1. The V segment lost 4 bases and the J segment 4 bases; nucleotides outside the gene matches: 10. Germline loops: CDR1 SEHNR, CDR2 FQNEAQ (reference sequence). The CDR3 loop spans 16 amino acids. The complete variable domain, with remaining parts taken from reference TRBV7-9 and TRBJ2-7, reads DTGVSQNPRHKITKRGQNVTFRCDPISEHNRLYWYRQTLGQGPEFLTYFQNEAQLEKSRLLSDRFSAERPKGSFSTLEIQRTEQGDSAMYLCASSWDRGALSYEQYFGPGTRLTVT.

The V and J genes are TRBV23-1 and TRBJ2-3; no reliable D call. TRBV23-1 is an open reading frame, and its role is uncertain. The ends were cut back, 0 bases at V and 2 bases at J, with 6 bases in the middle. The CDR3 is 14 residues long. DNA for the CDR3: TGCGCCAGCAGTCAATCGCAGCTCACAGATACGCAGTATTTT. Protein sequence: CASSQSQLTDTQYF.

This clone was counted once. The chain couples TRBV4-2 to TRBJ2-2; 8 bases match TRBD2. V was pared by 2 bases and J by 4 bases, with 12 bases of the junction left unmatched. CDR1 LGHNA and CDR2 YNFKEQ come from the germline V gene. CDR3 length: 18 amino acids. CDR3 nucleotides: TGTGCCAGCAGCCAATGGACGAACGGGGGGGCCGGCACCGGGGAGCTGTTTTTT. The encoded protein is CASSQWTNGGAGTGELFF.

This rearrangement joins TRBV29-1 to TRBJ2-1, with TRBD2 as a possible D gene (6 bases). The CDR3 consists of 15 residues. Germline-derived CDR1 and CDR2 are SQVTM and ANQGSEA. The V and J ends lost 6 bases and 0 bases respectively, with 15 bases between them. DNA for the CDR3: TGCAGCGTCGCCGGGACTGCAGACTCCTACAATGAGCAGTTCTTC. Protein sequence: CSVAGTADSYNEQFF.

For this clone: This CDR3 is also generated by other DNA sequences in the sample. J is TRBJ2-6 and V is TRBV29-1; D is unresolved. Trimming took off 6 bases at V and 3 bases at J, with 3 bases between the two ends. The germline V gene encodes CDR1 SQVTM and CDR2 ANQGSEA. This CDR3 has 11 amino acids. The CDR3 DNA follows: TGCAGCGTGGGTGGGGCCAACGTCCTGACTTTC. This sequence encodes CSVGGANVLTF.

The chain combines TRBV2 with TRBJ1-6; 8 bases fit TRBD1. The germline V gene has CDR1 SNHLY and CDR2 FYNNEI. The CDR3 is 15 residues long. Losses at the gene ends were 5 bases for V and 4 bases for J; bases not matched to a gene: 4. The CDR3 DNA reads TGTGCCAGCAGTAATACAGGGGGTTATAATTCACCCCTCCACTTT. Its protein is CASSNTGGYNSPLHF.

The sample holds one count of this clone. The chain combines TRBV29-1 with TRBJ2-7; 7 bases map to TRBD2. CDR1 is SQVTM and CDR2 is ANQGSEA in the germline V gene. V lost 1 base to trimming and J lost 2 bases; unmatched junction nucleotides: 2. The CDR3 is 13 residues long. The CDR3, as DNA: TGCAGCGTTGAAGTAGCGGGCACCTACGAGCAGTACTTC. This encodes CSVEVAGTYEQYF.